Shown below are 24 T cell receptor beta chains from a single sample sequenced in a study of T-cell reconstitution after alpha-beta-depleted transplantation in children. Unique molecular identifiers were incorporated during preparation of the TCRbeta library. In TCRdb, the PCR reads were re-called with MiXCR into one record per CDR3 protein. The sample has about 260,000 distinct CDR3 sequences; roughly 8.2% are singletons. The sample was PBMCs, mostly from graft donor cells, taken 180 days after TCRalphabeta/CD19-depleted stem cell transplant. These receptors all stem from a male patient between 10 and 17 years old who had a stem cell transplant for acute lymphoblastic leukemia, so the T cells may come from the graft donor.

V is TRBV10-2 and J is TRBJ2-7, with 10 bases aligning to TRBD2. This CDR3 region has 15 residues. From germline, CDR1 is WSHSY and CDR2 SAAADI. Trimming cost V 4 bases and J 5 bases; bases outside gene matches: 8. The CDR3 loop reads CASSALAGVHHEQYF. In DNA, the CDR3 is TGCGCCAGCAGTGCCCTAGCGGGAGTTCACCACGAGCAGTACTTC.

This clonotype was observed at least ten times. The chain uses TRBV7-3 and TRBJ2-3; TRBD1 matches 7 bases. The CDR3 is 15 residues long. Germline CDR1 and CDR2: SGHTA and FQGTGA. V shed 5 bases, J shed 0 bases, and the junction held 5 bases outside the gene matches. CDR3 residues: CASSQGDSSTDTQYF. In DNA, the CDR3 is TGTGCCAGCAGCCAAGGGGACAGCAGCACAGATACGCAGTATTTT.

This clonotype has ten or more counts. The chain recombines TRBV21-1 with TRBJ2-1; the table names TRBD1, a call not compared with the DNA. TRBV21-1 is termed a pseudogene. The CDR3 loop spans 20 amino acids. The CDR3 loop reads CASSKRGPQRTHSSYNEQFF. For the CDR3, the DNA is TGTGCCAGCAGCAAAAGGGGACCGCAACGGACCCACAGCTCCTACAATGAGCAGTTCTTC.

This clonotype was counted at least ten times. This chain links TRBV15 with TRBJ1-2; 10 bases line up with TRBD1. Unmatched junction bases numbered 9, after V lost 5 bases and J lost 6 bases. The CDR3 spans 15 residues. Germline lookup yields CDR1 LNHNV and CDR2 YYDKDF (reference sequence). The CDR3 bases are TGTGCCACCAGCCGGGGGGGACAGGGGATCGATGGCTACACCTTC. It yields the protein CATSRGGQGIDGYTF.

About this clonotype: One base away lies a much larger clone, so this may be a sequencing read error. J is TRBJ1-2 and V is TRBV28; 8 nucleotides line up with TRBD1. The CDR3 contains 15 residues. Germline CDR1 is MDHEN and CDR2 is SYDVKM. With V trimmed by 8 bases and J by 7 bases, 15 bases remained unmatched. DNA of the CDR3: TGTGCCAGCCGCTCCCCGGGACAGGCTACCCGTGGCTACACCTTC. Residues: CASRSPGQATRGYTF.

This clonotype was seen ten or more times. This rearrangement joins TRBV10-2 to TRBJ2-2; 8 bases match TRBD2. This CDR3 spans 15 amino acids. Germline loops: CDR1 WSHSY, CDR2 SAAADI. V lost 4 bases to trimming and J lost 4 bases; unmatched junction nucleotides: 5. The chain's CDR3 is CASSAREGGTGELFF. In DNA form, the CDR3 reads TGCGCCAGCAGTGCCCGGGAGGGGGGCACCGGGGAGCTGTTTTTT.

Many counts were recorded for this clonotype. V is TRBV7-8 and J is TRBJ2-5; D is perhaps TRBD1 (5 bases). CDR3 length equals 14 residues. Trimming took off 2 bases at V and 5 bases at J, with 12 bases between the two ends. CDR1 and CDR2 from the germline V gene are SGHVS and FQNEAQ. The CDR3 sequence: CASSLRGEMETQYF. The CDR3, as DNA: TGTGCCAGCAGCTTAAGGGGCGAAATGGAGACCCAGTACTTC.

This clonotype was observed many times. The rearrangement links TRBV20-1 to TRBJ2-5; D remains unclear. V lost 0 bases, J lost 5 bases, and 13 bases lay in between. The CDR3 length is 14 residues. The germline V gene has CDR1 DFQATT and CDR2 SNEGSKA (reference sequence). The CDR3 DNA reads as TGCAGTGCTAGAGATCATGGTAGTAGTGAGACCCAGTACTTC. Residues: CSARDHGSSETQYF.

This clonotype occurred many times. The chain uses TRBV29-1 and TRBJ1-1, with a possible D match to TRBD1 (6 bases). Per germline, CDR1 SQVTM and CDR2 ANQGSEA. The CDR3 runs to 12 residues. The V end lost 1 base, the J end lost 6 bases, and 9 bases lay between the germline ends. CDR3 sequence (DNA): TGCAGCGTTGAAGTACGGGGGCCTGAAGCTTTCTTT. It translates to CSVEVRGPEAFF.

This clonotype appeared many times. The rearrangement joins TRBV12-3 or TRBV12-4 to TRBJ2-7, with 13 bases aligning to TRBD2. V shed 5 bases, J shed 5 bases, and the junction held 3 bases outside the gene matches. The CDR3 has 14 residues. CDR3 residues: CASSTSGGGHEQYF. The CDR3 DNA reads TGTGCCAGCAGTACTAGCGGGGGGGGGCACGAGCAGTACTTC.

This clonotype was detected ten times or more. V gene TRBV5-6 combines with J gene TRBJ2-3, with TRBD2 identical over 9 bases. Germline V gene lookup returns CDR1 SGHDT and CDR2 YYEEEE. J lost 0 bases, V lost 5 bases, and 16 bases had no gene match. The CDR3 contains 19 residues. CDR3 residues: CASRGIPTRAGGSTDTQYF. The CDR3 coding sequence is TGTGCCAGCAGAGGTATTCCCACGAGGGCGGGAGGGAGCACAGATACGCAGTATTTT.

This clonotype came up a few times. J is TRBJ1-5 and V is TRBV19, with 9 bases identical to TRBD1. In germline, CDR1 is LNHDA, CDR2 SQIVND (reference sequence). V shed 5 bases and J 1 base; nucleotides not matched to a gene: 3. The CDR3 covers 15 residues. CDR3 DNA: TGTGCCAGTAGTGTCGGACAGGGGAGCAATCAGCCCCAGCATTTT. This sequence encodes CASSVGQGSNQPQHF.

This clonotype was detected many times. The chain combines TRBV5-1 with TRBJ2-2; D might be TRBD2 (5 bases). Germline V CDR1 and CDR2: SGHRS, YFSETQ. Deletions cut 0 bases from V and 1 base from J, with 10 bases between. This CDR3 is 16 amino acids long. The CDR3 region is CASSLVMAGNTGELFF. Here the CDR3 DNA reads TGCGCCAGCAGCTTGGTCATGGCGGGGAACACCGGGGAGCTGTTTTTT.

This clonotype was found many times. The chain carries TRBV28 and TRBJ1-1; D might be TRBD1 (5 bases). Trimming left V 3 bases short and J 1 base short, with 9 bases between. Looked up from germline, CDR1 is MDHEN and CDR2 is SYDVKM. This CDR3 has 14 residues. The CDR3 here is CASSFRQRNTEAFF. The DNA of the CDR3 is TGTGCCAGCAGTTTTAGACAGCGGAACACTGAAGCTTTCTTT. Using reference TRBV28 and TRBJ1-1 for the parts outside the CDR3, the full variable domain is DVKVTQSSRYLVKRTGEKVFLECVQDMDHENMFWYRQDPGLGLRLIYFSYDVKMKEKGDIPEGYSVSREKKERFSLILESASTNQTSMYLCASSFRQRNTEAFFGQGTRLTVV.

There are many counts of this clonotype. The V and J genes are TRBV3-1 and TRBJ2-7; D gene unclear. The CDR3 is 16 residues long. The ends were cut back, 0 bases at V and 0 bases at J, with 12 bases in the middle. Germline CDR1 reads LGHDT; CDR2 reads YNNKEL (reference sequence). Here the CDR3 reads CASSQDTLTASYEQYF. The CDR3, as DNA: TGTGCCAGCAGCCAAGATACCCTCACAGCCTCCTACGAGCAGTACTTC.

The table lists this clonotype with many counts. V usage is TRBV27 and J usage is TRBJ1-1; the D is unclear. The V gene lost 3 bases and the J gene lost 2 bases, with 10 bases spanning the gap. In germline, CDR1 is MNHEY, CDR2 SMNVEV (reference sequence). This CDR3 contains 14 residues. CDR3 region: CASSFVWSNTEAFF. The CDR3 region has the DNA TGTGCCAGCAGTTTTGTATGGTCAAACACTGAAGCTTTCTTT.

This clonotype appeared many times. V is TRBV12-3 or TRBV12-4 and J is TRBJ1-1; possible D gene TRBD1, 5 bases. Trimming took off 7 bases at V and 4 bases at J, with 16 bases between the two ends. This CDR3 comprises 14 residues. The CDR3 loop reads CASMPFGGFTEAFF. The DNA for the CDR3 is TGTGCCAGCATGCCCTTCGGGGGTTTCACTGAAGCTTTCTTT.

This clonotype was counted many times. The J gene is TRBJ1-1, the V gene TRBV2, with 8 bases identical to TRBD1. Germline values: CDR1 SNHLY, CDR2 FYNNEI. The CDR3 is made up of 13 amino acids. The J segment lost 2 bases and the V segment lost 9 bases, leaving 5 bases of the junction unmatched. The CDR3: CASSTGENTEAFF. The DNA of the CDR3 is TGTGCCAGTTCGACAGGGGAAAACACTGAAGCTTTCTTT.

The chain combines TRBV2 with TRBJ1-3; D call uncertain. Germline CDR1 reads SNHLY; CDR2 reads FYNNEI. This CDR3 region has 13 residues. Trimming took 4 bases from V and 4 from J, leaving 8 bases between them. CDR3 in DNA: TGTGCCAGCAGTGCGACACCGGGAAACACCATATATTTT. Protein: CASSATPGNTIYF.

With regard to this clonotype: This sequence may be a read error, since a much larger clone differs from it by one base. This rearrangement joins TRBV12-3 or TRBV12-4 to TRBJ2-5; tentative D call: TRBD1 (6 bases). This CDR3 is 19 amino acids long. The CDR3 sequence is CARSLGGLGRGIVGETQYF. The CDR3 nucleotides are TGTGCCCGCAGTTTAGGCGGATTGGGCAGGGGAATTGTTGGAGAGACCCAGTACTTC.

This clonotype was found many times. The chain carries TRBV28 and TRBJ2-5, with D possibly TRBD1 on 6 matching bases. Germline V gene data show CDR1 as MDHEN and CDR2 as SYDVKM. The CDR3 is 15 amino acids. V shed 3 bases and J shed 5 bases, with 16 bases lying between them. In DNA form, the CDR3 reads TGTGCCAGCAGTTTTCTCGACAGGATAATTGAGACCCAGTACTTC. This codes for CASSFLDRIIETQYF.

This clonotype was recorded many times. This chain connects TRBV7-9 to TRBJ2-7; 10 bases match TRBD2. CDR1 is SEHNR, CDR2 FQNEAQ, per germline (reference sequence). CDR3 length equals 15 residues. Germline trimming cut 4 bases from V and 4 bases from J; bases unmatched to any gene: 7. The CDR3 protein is CASSSTSGPNYEQYF. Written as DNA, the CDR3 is TGTGCCAGCAGCTCGACTAGCGGGCCCAATTACGAGCAGTACTTC.

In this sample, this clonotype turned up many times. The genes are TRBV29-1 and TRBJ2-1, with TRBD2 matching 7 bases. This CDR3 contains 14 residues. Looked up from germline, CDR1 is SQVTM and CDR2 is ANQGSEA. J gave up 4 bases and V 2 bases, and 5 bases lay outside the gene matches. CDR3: CSVEWGGNYNEQFF. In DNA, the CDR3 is TGCAGCGTTGAATGGGGGGGTAATTACAATGAGCAGTTCTTC.

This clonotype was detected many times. The CDR3 reads CASGLRGGNQPQHF. The DNA of the CDR3 is TGTGCCAGTGGTCTGAGGGGAGGGAATCAGCCCCAGCATTTT. The genes are TRBV27 and TRBJ1-5; D might be TRBD1 (5 bases). This CDR3 has 14 amino acids. CDR1 is MNHEY and CDR2 is SMNVEV in the germline V gene (reference sequence). Trimming removed 9 bases from V and 4 bases from J, with 16 bases in between.